The 17 T cell receptor beta chains below come from one sample, sequenced in a study of identical twins. MiXCR was run by TCRdb on the 5' RACE reads, yielding one entry per CDR3 protein. The sample has some 500,000 distinct CDR3 sequences; roughly a fifth are singletons. The same sample was also used in a study of T cells expressing NK-cell markers.

The sample was CD4+ T cells sorted from blood. These receptors came from a woman between 18 and 29 years old in good health.

The table lists this clonotype with a few counts. The gene calls are TRBV20-1 and TRBJ1-1; D is undetermined. V dropped 0 bases and J dropped 11 bases, with 16 bases sitting between them. From germline, CDR1 is DFQATT and CDR2 SNEGSKA (reference sequence). The CDR3 totals 13 residues. In DNA, the CDR3 is TGCAGTGCTAGAGAAACAAGGGCCTACGGGGCTTTCTTT. Its protein is CSARETRAYGAFF.

V usage is TRBV5-5 and J usage is TRBJ1-2; D remains unclear. Germline V CDR1 and CDR2: SGHKS, YYEKEE (reference sequence). The CDR3 is 16 residues long. Trimming took 0 bases from V and 1 from J, leaving 13 bases between them. This chain's CDR3 is CASSLGTGLGNYGYTF. The CDR3 DNA reads TGTGCCAGCAGCTTGGGAACGGGTTTGGGTAACTATGGCTACACCTTC.

At least ten counts were recorded for this clonotype. This chain links TRBV12-3 or TRBV12-4 with TRBJ2-3; 12 positions match TRBD2. J was trimmed by 4 bases and V by 5 bases; bases with no gene match: 4. CDR3 length: 15 amino acids. CDR3 sequence: CASSRLAGVPDTQYF. CDR3 DNA: TGTGCCAGCAGTCGACTAGCGGGAGTGCCAGATACGCAGTATTTT.

This clonotype showed up many times. The genes are TRBV6-5 and TRBJ1-2, with TRBD1 matching over 8 bases. The CDR3 loop spans 11 amino acids. The germline CDR1 and CDR2 sequences are MNHEY and SVGAGI. V lost 10 bases, J lost 7 bases, and 5 bases stayed unmatched. The CDR3 coding sequence is TGTGCCACCGGACAGGGTGGTGGCTACACCTTC. It encodes CATGQGGGYTF.

The V and J genes are TRBV5-1 and TRBJ2-1; 11 bases fit TRBD2. J lost 6 bases, V lost 2 bases, and 4 bases had no gene match. Per the germline V gene, CDR1 is SGHRS and CDR2 is YFSETQ. The CDR3 has 15 amino acids. As DNA, the CDR3 is TGCGCCAGCAGCTTAATGCTAGCGGGAGGCAATGAGCAGTTCTTC. Protein sequence: CASSLMLAGGNEQFF.

The chain combines TRBV6-2 or TRBV6-3 with TRBJ1-2, with D perhaps TRBD1 (6 bases). Between the trimmed V and J ends, which lost 0 bases and 7 bases, there was a span of 12 bases. The CDR3 length is 14 residues. Germline values: CDR1 MNHEY, CDR2 SVGEGT. In DNA, the CDR3 is TGTGCCAGCAGTTACTCAAGGGGGAATACTGGCTACACCTTC. Residues: CASSYSRGNTGYTF.

In this sample, this clonotype turned up many times. The V call is TRBV12-3 or TRBV12-4, the J call TRBJ2-1; no reliable D call. The CDR3 consists of 14 residues. Trimming stripped 7 bases from V and 0 bases from J, with 10 bases between. The CDR3 reads CASKDRSSYNEQFF. DNA of the CDR3: TGTGCCAGCAAAGACCGAAGCTCCTACAATGAGCAGTTCTTC.

This clonotype was found many times. The chain is built from TRBV2 and TRBJ2-7; 10 bases fit TRBD2. The ends lost 6 bases at V and 0 bases at J; junction bases unmatched: 2. The CDR3 extends over 14 amino acids. Germline V lookup: CDR1 SNHLY, CDR2 FYNNEI. Written as DNA, the CDR3 is TGTGCCAGCAGAAGGACTAGCGGCTCCTACGAGCAGTACTTC. The encoded protein is CASRRTSGSYEQYF.

The chain couples TRBV3-1 to TRBJ2-3; 7 nucleotides match TRBD2. Germline V CDR1 and CDR2: LGHDT, YNNKEL (reference sequence). The V and J ends lost 4 bases and 7 bases, in that order; junction bases with no gene match: 14. The CDR3 loop spans 16 amino acids. CDR3 sequence reads: CASSLAGGSDRNTQYF. In DNA form, the CDR3 reads TGTGCCAGCAGCCTTGCGGGCGGGAGTGATCGAAATACGCAGTATTTT.

The rearrangement links TRBV11-1 to TRBJ1-1; 9 nucleotides align to TRBD1. The CDR3 runs to 19 residues. Losses at the gene ends were 7 bases for V and 1 base for J; bases not matched to a gene: 19. Looked up from germline, CDR1 is SGHAT and CDR2 is FQDESV (reference sequence). The CDR3 sequence: CASISPPGQGSLGNTEAFF. CDR3 nucleotides: TGTGCCAGCATCTCGCCACCGGGACAGGGTTCTCTTGGGAACACTGAAGCTTTCTTT.

The chain joins TRBV20-1 to TRBJ1-5, with D unresolved. This CDR3 region has 13 residues. The germline CDR1 and CDR2 sequences are DFQATT and SNEGSKA (reference sequence). V was pared by 3 bases and J by 4 bases, with 10 bases between. CDR3 sequence reads: CSASKNINQPQHF. CDR3 in DNA: TGCAGTGCTAGTAAAAACATTAATCAGCCCCAGCATTTT.

The chain carries TRBV20-1 and TRBJ2-2; TRBD1 aligns across 8 bases. With V trimmed by 2 bases and J by 1 base, 3 bases remained unmatched. The CDR3 totals 15 residues. The germline CDR1 and CDR2 sequences are DFQATT and SNEGSKA (reference sequence). CDR3 loop: CSARSGGRNTGELFF. CDR3 DNA sequence: TGCAGTGCTAGATCAGGGGGCAGGAACACCGGGGAGCTGTTTTTT.

V gene TRBV4-3 combines with J gene TRBJ2-1; D remains unclear. With 10 bases removed from V and 8 bases from J, the gap between germline ends came to 24 bases. From germline, CDR1 is LGHNA and CDR2 YSLEER. CDR3 length: 15 residues. The CDR3 region is CATSYGQGRDYEQFF. CDR3 nucleotides: TGCGCCACCTCTTATGGTCAAGGAAGGGATTATGAGCAGTTCTTC.

The V gene is TRBV7-9, the J gene TRBJ2-1; the match to TRBD2 covers 7 bases. Per the germline V gene, CDR1 is SEHNR and CDR2 is FQNEAQ (reference sequence). Losses at the gene ends were 6 bases for V and 0 bases for J; bases not matched to a gene: 5. The CDR3 runs to 15 residues. CDR3 DNA: TGTGCCAGCAGGCCCGGGACTAACTCCTACAATGAGCAGTTCTTC. Its protein product is CASRPGTNSYNEQFF.

CDR3 sequence: CASSLQLSPETQYF. The CDR3 coding sequence is TGTGCCAGCAGCTTACAGCTGTCCCCAGAGACCCAGTACTTC. This chain joins TRBV7-9 and TRBJ2-5; no clear D. The CDR3 consists of 14 residues. From germline, CDR1 is SEHNR and CDR2 FQNEAQ (reference sequence). The V end lost 2 bases, the J end lost 4 bases, and 11 bases lay between the germline ends.

In its sample, this clonotype was seen a few times. The CDR3 region has the DNA TGTGCCAGCAGCTTTGACCCGGACAGTACAAAAGAAAAACTGTTTTTT. Protein product: CASSFDPDSTKEKLFF. This sequence joins TRBV7-2 and TRBJ1-4; tentatively, D is TRBD1 (6 bases). V lost 3 bases, J lost 8 bases, and 19 bases lay in between. The CDR3 totals 16 residues. Germline V CDR1 and CDR2: SGHTA, FQGNSA.

The gene calls are TRBV12-3 or TRBV12-4 and TRBJ1-6; D not resolved. The CDR3 extends over 14 amino acids. The V end lost 4 bases, the J end lost 10 bases, and 14 bases lay between the germline ends. CDR3 residues: CASSYGGVRSPLHF. The CDR3 nucleotides read TGTGCCAGCAGTTACGGTGGGGTAAGGTCACCCCTCCACTTT.